The 14 T cell receptor beta chains presented below share a single source sample, sequenced in a study of blood T cell repertoires in COVID-19. Data came from immunoSEQ multiplex PCR; TCRdb stores just in-frame clones and leaves some out. This table has some 300,000 clones, 90% appearing once. Sequencing input: PBMCs or T cells enriched from blood (not recorded which). The receptors were gathered from a woman in her thirties who had been exposed to COVID-19.

J is TRBJ2-1 and V is TRBV27; 8 bases agree with TRBD1. Trimming at V came to 5 bases and at J to 0 bases, leaving 9 bases not matched to a gene. The CDR3 is made up of 17 amino acids. Germline CDR1 reads MNHEY; CDR2 reads SMNVEV (reference sequence). CDR3 in amino acids: CASSPGTGSFSYNEQFF. Written as DNA, the CDR3 is TGTGCCAGCAGTCCAGGGACAGGAAGCTTCTCCTACAATGAGCAGTTCTTC.

The V and J genes are TRBV27 and TRBJ1-1; D unresolved. Germline values: CDR1 MNHEY, CDR2 SMNVEV (reference sequence). The CDR3 runs to 13 residues. V lost 6 bases, J lost 0 bases, and 8 bases lay in between. The CDR3 nucleotides are TGTGCCAGCAGGGGCTTTATGAACACTGAAGCTTTCTTT. It encodes CASRGFMNTEAFF.

The V call is TRBV10-3, the J call TRBJ1-2; 7 nucleotides align to TRBD1. The CDR3 has 12 amino acids. In germline, CDR1 is ENHRY, CDR2 SYGVKD. V lost 9 bases to trimming and J lost 8 bases; unmatched junction nucleotides: 9. In nucleotides, the CDR3 is TGTGCCATTCGACAGGGACTAGGGGGCTACACCTTC. Its protein is CAIRQGLGGYTF.

This chain joins TRBV10-1 and TRBJ1-2; possibly TRBD1 for D (6 bases). The germline V gene has CDR1 WNHNN and CDR2 SYGVQD (reference sequence). This CDR3 comprises 14 residues. V lost 5 bases and J 10 bases, leaving 20 bases between the germline ends. In nucleotides, the CDR3 is TGCGCCAGCAGTACGAACCGGGACATTGGCATCTACACCTTC. Its protein product is CASSTNRDIGIYTF.

The chain joins TRBV24-1 to TRBJ2-2; 7 nucleotides match TRBD1. The CDR3 covers 16 residues. V was pared by 1 base and J by 1 base, with 2 bases of the junction left unmatched. Germline V gene sequence: CDR1 KGHDR, CDR2 SFDVKD. This chain's CDR3 is CATSDFRQGNTGELFF. The CDR3 region has the DNA TGTGCCACCAGTGATTTCCGACAGGGGAACACCGGGGAGCTGTTTTTT.

Details on this clone: An end of the junction does not agree with germline; a read error may underlie this. The V call is TRBV6-1, the J call TRBJ1-1, with 8 bases that match TRBD1. This CDR3 region has 11 residues. Germline V gene sequence: CDR1 MNHNS, CDR2 SASEGT. The CDR3 nucleotides are TGTGCCAGCAGTGAACCGGGGACAGGTGTTTTT. Amino acid sequence: CASSEPGTGVF.

V gene TRBV7-2 combines with J gene TRBJ2-5, with D perhaps matching TRBD1 (5 bases). The CDR3 covers 13 residues. Trimming stripped 6 bases from V and 4 bases from J, with 12 bases between. Germline CDR1 SGHTA, CDR2 FQGNSA. The CDR3 loop reads CASRPDTLETQYF. In DNA form, the CDR3 reads TGTGCCAGCAGGCCGGACACCTTAGAGACCCAGTACTTC. The full variable domain, its missing parts supplied by reference TRBV7-2 and TRBJ2-5, is GAGVSQSPSNKVTEKGKDVELRCDPISGHTALYWYRQSLGQGLEFLIYFQGNSAPDKSGLPSDRFSAERTGGSVSTLTIQRTQQEDSAVYLCASRPDTLETQYFGPGTRLLVL.

The CDR3 loop is CASGPLGSHEQYF. The CDR3 DNA follows: TGCGCCAGCGGCCCCCTCGGGTCCCACGAGCAGTACTTC. The chain carries TRBV5-1 and TRBJ2-7; D is undetermined. Trimming pared 7 bases from V and 5 bases from J, leaving 16 bases between. This CDR3 region has 13 residues. Germline CDR1 SGHRS, CDR2 YFSETQ.

This clone was picked up a small number of times. This sequence joins TRBV9 and TRBJ2-1, with a weak D call TRBD1 (6 bases). Germline V CDR1 and CDR2: SGDLS, YYNGEE. The length of the CDR3 is 12 residues. V was trimmed by 3 bases and J by 8 bases, leaving 9 bases between them. The CDR3, as DNA: TGTGCCAGCAGCGGATACAGGGATGAGCAGTTCTTC. Translation: CASSGYRDEQFF. Together with reference TRBV9 and TRBJ2-1, the CDR3 gives the full variable domain: DSGVTQTPKHLITATGQRVTLRCSPRSGDLSVYWYQQSLDQGLQFLIQYYNGEERAKGNILERFSAQQFPDLHSELNLSSLELGDSALYFCASSGYRDEQFFGPGTRLTVL.

The chain is built from TRBV25-1 and TRBJ1-2; 12 bases match TRBD1. Germline lookup yields CDR1 MGHDK and CDR2 SYGVNS. V gave up 4 bases and J gave up 7 bases; unmatched junction bases: 7. The CDR3 has 15 residues. The CDR3 sequence: CASSAPGTGGLGYTF. Written as DNA, the CDR3 is TGTGCCAGCAGTGCCCCGGGGACAGGGGGCCTTGGCTACACCTTC.

As to this clone: Additional DNA sequences in this sample encode the identical CDR3. The chain's CDR3 is CASSLVGGAEAFF. CDR3 nucleotides: TGCGCCAGCAGCTTGGTAGGGGGGGCGGAAGCTTTCTTT. This rearrangement joins TRBV5-1 to TRBJ1-1; possible D gene TRBD1, 6 bases. Looked up from germline, CDR1 is SGHRS and CDR2 is YFSETQ. Trimming shortened V by 0 bases and J by 8 bases, and 11 bases separated the two germline ends. There are 13 residues in the CDR3.

The chain carries TRBV19 and TRBJ2-3; weak D call: TRBD2 (5 bases). CDR3 length: 13 amino acids. V lost 3 bases and J lost 8, with 12 bases in between. Germline lookup yields CDR1 LNHDA and CDR2 SQIVND (reference sequence). For the CDR3, the DNA is TGTGCCAGTAGTATGGGTCGGGCGGGTACGCAGTATTTT. Amino acid sequence: CASSMGRAGTQYF.

The J gene is TRBJ1-5, the V gene TRBV2; 7 nucleotides line up with TRBD1. The CDR3 length is 14 residues. V dropped 5 bases and J dropped 6; count of bases not matched to a gene: 7. Per germline, CDR1 SNHLY and CDR2 FYNNEI. CDR3 protein: CASSTTGDSQPQHF. The CDR3 DNA sequence: TGTGCCAGCAGTACCACAGGGGATTCTCAGCCCCAGCATTTT.

The chain carries TRBV12-3 or TRBV12-4 and TRBJ1-1, with 9 bases lining up with TRBD1. Unmatched junction bases numbered 4, after V lost 7 bases and J lost 4 bases. The CDR3 runs 13 residues. CDR3 in DNA: TGTGCCAGCACCTTGACAGGGGGCACTGAAGCTTTCTTT. It translates to CASTLTGGTEAFF.